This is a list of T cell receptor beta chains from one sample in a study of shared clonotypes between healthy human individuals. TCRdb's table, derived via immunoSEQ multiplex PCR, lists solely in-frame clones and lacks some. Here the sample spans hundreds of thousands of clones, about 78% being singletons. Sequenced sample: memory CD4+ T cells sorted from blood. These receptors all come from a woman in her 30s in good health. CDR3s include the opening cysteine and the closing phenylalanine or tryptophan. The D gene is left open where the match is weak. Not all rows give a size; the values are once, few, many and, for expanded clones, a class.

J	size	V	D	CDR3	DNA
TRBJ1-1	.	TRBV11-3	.	CASSLSVGRGNTEAFF	TGTGCCAGCAGCCTTAGCGTGGGCCGCGGGAACACTGAAGCTTTCTTT
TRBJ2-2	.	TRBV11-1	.	CASSPQLGANTGELFF	TGTGCCAGCAGCCCACAACTGGGGGCGAACACCGGGGAGCTGTTTTTT
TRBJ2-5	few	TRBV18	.	CASSGEETQYF	TGTGCCAGCTCAGGAGAAGAGACCCAGTACTTC
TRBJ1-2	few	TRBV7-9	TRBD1	CASSNPGQRNYGYTF	TGTGCCAGCAGCAACCCGGGACAGAGAAACTATGGCTACACCTTC
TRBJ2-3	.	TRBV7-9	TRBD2	CADSSGRDTDTQYF	TGTGCCGACTCAAGCGGGAGGGACACAGATACGCAGTATTTT
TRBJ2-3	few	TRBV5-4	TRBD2	CASSLVASGRDTQYF	TGTGCCAGCAGCTTGGTGGCTAGCGGGAGAGATACGCAGTATTTT
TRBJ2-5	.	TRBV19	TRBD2	CASSSRTSGGQETQYF	TGTGCCAGTAGTTCGAGGACTAGCGGGGGCCAAGAGACCCAGTACTTC
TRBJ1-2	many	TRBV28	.	CASSLGDFWAQAYGYTF	TGTGCCAGCAGTTTGGGGGATTTCTGGGCGCAGGCCTATGGCTACACCTTC
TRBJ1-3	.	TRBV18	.	CASSLRQANSGNTIYF	TGTGCCAGCTCACTCCGACAGGCCAACTCTGGAAACACCATATATTTT
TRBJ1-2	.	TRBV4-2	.	CASSQGGDYGYTF	TGTGCCAGCAGCCAAGGAGGGGACTATGGCTACACCTTC
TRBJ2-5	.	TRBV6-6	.	CASSYGLQRETQYF	TGTGCCAGCAGTTACGGCCTCCAGCGGGAGACCCAGTACTTC
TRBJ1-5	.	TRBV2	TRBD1	CASSQEGQGLQPQHF	TGTGCCAGCAGTCAAGAGGGACAGGGGTTACAGCCCCAGCATTTT
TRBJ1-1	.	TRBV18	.	CASSPRSPEEAFF	TGTGCCAGCTCACCACGGTCTCCTGAGGAGGCTTTCTTT
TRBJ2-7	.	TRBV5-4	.	CASSLDLTSSYEQYF	TGTGCCAGCAGCTTGGATTTGACTAGTTCCTACGAGCAGTACTTC
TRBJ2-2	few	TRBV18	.	CASSLRGGVNTGELFF	TGTGCCAGCTCCCTCAGGGGGGGAGTGAACACCGGGGAGCTGTTTTTT
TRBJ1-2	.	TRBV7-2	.	CASSLQRGYGYTF	TGTGCCAGCAGCTTACAGCGGGGCTATGGCTACACCTTC
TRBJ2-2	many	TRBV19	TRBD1	CASSQQGASGELFF	TGTGCCAGTAGTCAACAGGGGGCTAGCGGGGAGCTGTTTTTT
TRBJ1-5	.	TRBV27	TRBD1	CASRRGGGWRNQPQHF	TGTGCCAGCAGGAGAGGGGGCGGTTGGCGCAATCAGCCCCAGCATTTT
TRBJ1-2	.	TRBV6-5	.	CASSLGGLYGYTF	TGTGCCAGCAGCCTAGGGGGGCTCTATGGCTACACCTTC
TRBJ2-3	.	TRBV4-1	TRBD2	CASSLLAGATDTQYF	TGCGCCAGCAGCCTCCTAGCGGGAGCCACAGATACGCAGTATTTT
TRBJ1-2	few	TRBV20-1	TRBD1	CSHRTGEGYTF	TGCAGTCATAGGACAGGGGAAGGCTACACCTTC
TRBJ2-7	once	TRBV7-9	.	CASSLDVGRGDEEQYF	TGTGCCAGCAGCTTAGATGTTGGTAGGGGGGACGAGGAGCAGTACTTC
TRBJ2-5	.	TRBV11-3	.	CASSSLSGGGTQETQYF	TGTGCCAGCAGCTCCCTTAGCGGAGGGGGCACCCAAGAGACCCAGTACTTC
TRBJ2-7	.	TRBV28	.	CASRPAGSYEQYF	TGTGCCAGCAGGCCTGCAGGGAGCTACGAGCAGTACTTC
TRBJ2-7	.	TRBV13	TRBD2	CASSPGGTYEQYF	TGTGCCAGCAGCCCGGGAGGGACCTACGAGCAGTACTTC
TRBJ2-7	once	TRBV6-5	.	CASSYSRGAYEQYF	TGTGCCAGCAGTTACTCGCGGGGCGCCTACGAGCAGTACTTC
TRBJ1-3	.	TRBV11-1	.	CASSLEGFGHSGNTIYF	TGTGCCAGCAGCTTAGAAGGCTTTGGACATTCGGGAAACACCATATATTTT
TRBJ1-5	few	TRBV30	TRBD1	CAWSAGQHHSNQPQHF	TGTGCCTGGAGCGCGGGACAGCACCATAGCAATCAGCCCCAGCATTTT